Below are 32 T cell receptor beta chains sequenced from a single sample in a study of cytomegalovirus exposure and HLA in healthy donors. Both 60 Vbeta primers and 13 Jbeta primers went into the PCR. Some clones are missing from TCRdb's copy, which holds only in-frame ones; the method was immunoSEQ multiplex PCR. The table lists 100,000 to 150,000 clones, around 80% of them singletons. The specimen was PBMCs. These receptors came from a young woman in good health and CMV-seronegative.

V gene TRBV7-2 combines with J gene TRBJ1-1, with D possibly TRBD1 on 5 matching bases. The CDR3 extends over 15 amino acids. With 0 bases removed from V and 5 bases from J, the gap between germline ends came to 13 bases. Germline V lookup: CDR1 SGHTA, CDR2 FQGNSA. For the CDR3, the DNA is TGTGCCAGCAGCTTAGCGGAGGGATGGGGGACTGAAGCTTTCTTT. It translates to CASSLAEGWGTEAFF.

The chain is built from TRBV5-1 and TRBJ2-1; D uncertain. V lost 0 bases, J lost 6 bases, and 4 bases lay in between. CDR1 and CDR2 (germline): SGHRS, YFSETQ. This CDR3 has 12 residues. The CDR3 region has the DNA TGCGCCAGCAGCTTGGTCCTCAATGAGCAGTTCTTC. This encodes CASSLVLNEQFF.

This clone was seen just once. The J gene is TRBJ1-5, the V gene TRBV18; 7 bases fit TRBD1. CDR3 length equals 16 residues. V shed 3 bases, J shed 0 bases, and the junction held 5 bases outside the gene matches. Germline-derived CDR1 and CDR2 are KGHSH and LQKENI. The CDR3 spells CASSPGRGDSNQPQHF. For the CDR3, the DNA is TGTGCCAGCTCACCGGGCAGGGGGGATAGCAATCAGCCCCAGCATTTT. The full variable domain, with the rest looked up from reference TRBV18 and TRBJ1-5, is NAGVMQNPRHLVRRRGQEARLRCSPMKGHSHVYWYRQLPEEGLKFMVYLQKENIIDESGMPKERFSAEFPKEGPSILRIQQVVRGDSAAYFCASSPGRGDSNQPQHFGDGTRLSIL.

The CDR3 sequence is CASSGSSYNEQFF. The CDR3 DNA reads as TGTGCCAGTAGCGGGAGCTCCTACAATGAGCAGTTCTTC. The chain combines TRBV19 with TRBJ2-1; TRBD2 is a possible D gene (6 bases). Germline CDR1 and CDR2: LNHDA and SQIVND (reference sequence). The CDR3 consists of 13 residues. V gave up 6 bases and J gave up 0 bases, with 6 bases separating them. Supplemented by reference TRBV19 and TRBJ2-1, the full variable domain reads DGGITQSPKYLFRKEGQNVTLSCEQNLNHDAMYWYRQDPGQGLRLIYYSQIVNDFQKGDIAEGYSVSREKKESFPLTVTSAQKNPTAFYLCASSGSSYNEQFFGPGTRLTVL.

The J gene is TRBJ2-7, the V gene TRBV27; 9 nucleotides align to TRBD1. CDR1 is MNHEY and CDR2 is SMNVEV in the germline V gene (reference sequence). There are 15 residues in the CDR3. The V and J ends lost 2 bases and 3 bases, in that order; junction bases with no gene match: 5. The CDR3 coding sequence is TGTGCCAGCAGTTTAGTCGGGACAGGGATCTACGAGCAGTACTTC. Protein: CASSLVGTGIYEQYF.

This chain joins TRBV5-1 and TRBJ1-6; D not resolved. Looked up from germline, CDR1 is SGHRS and CDR2 is YFSETQ. Trimming took off 0 bases at V and 5 bases at J, with 9 bases between the two ends. This CDR3 contains 15 residues. CDR3: CASSLAEHHNSPLHF. CDR3 coding DNA: TGCGCCAGCAGCTTGGCCGAACACCATAATTCACCCCTCCACTTT. Looking up the rest from reference TRBV5-1 and TRBJ1-6 gives the full variable domain: KAGVTQTPRYLIKTRGQQVTLSCSPISGHRSVSWYQQTPGQGLQFLFEYFSETQRNKGNFPGRFSGRQFSNSRSEMNVSTLELGDSALYLCASSLAEHHNSPLHFGNGTRLTVT.

The J gene is TRBJ2-1, the V gene TRBV7-8; 9 bases line up with TRBD2. J was trimmed by 5 bases and V by 0 bases; bases with no gene match: 5. Per the germline V gene, CDR1 is SGHVS and CDR2 is FQNEAQ. The CDR3 has 16 amino acids. The CDR3 loop is CASSLAGSGGNNEQFF. CDR3 coding DNA: TGTGCCAGCAGCTTAGCGGGTAGCGGGGGAAACAATGAGCAGTTCTTC.

This clone turned up a few times. The rearrangement joins TRBV11-3 to TRBJ2-7; D is undetermined. Per the germline V gene, CDR1 is SGHNT and CDR2 is YENEEA. This CDR3 has 14 residues. Trimming pared 5 bases from V and 0 bases from J, leaving 11 bases between. Here the CDR3 reads CASSQGHSSYEQYF. DNA for the CDR3: TGTGCCAGCAGCCAAGGTCACAGCTCCTACGAGCAGTACTTC.

The chain uses TRBV6-5 and TRBJ1-1; D not certain. Looked up from germline, CDR1 is MNHEY and CDR2 is SVGAGI. V lost 2 bases and J lost 3, with 16 bases in between. CDR3 length: 16 amino acids. The CDR3 DNA sequence: TGTGCCAGCAGTTACGAGTGGACGGGAAGGGACACTGAAGCTTTCTTT. Protein: CASSYEWTGRDTEAFF.

V and J are TRBV25-1 and TRBJ2-5, with TRBD2 as a possible D gene (5 bases). Trimming left V 2 bases short and J 3 bases short, with 10 bases between. This CDR3 contains 14 residues. Germline lookup yields CDR1 MGHDK and CDR2 SYGVNS. CDR3 in amino acids: CASSEVGREETQYF. The CDR3 DNA reads TGTGCCAGCAGTGAAGTAGGGCGGGAAGAGACCCAGTACTTC.

The chain joins TRBV19 to TRBJ1-2; D not resolved. V was clipped by 5 bases and J by 0 bases, with 10 bases between them. Germline V lookup: CDR1 LNHDA, CDR2 SQIVND (reference sequence). This CDR3 has 14 residues. The CDR3 protein is CASSFPRANYGYTF. The DNA of the CDR3 is TGTGCCAGTAGTTTTCCACGAGCTAACTATGGCTACACCTTC.

The J gene is TRBJ1-1, the V gene TRBV7-6; D remains ambiguous. This CDR3 region has 13 residues. Trimming stripped 9 bases from V and 7 bases from J, with 18 bases between. Per germline, CDR1 SGHVS and CDR2 FNYEAQ. In DNA, the CDR3 is TGTGCCAGTAGCCGTCTAGACCGAGTTGAAGCTTTCTTT. Protein sequence: CASSRLDRVEAFF.

This clone occurred a few times. The chain recombines TRBV30 with TRBJ2-2; maybe TRBD2 (6 bases). CDR1 is GTSNPN and CDR2 is SVGIG in the germline V gene (reference sequence). V was shortened by 1 base and J by 4 bases, with 19 bases between the two germline ends. This CDR3 comprises 17 residues. The CDR3 bases are TGTGCCTGGAGTGACGGGTGGGGGGAGGTGGGCACCGGGGAGCTGTTTTTT. Translating it yields CAWSDGWGEVGTGELFF.

J is TRBJ1-1 and V is TRBV9; no definite D call. V lost 3 bases, J lost 1 base, and 13 bases lay in between. CDR3 length: 15 residues. Germline assignment: CDR1 SGDLS and CDR2 YYNGEE. CDR3 in amino acids: CASSAAPEGNTEAFF. The CDR3 DNA reads as TGTGCCAGCAGCGCCGCCCCCGAGGGGAACACTGAAGCTTTCTTT.

The chain is built from TRBV7-9 and TRBJ2-7; perhaps TRBD2 as D (6 bases). Deletions cut 5 bases from V and 2 bases from J, with 13 bases between. The CDR3 has 14 amino acids. Germline V lookup: CDR1 SEHNR, CDR2 FQNEAQ (reference sequence). CDR3 in amino acids: CASSAGTAPYEQYF. CDR3 sequence (DNA): TGTGCCAGCAGCGCCGGGACTGCGCCCTACGAGCAGTACTTC.

Only one count was recorded for this clone. The rearrangement uses TRBV6-5 and TRBJ1-1; no clear D. The CDR3 loop spans 13 amino acids. Between the trimmed V and J ends, which lost 5 bases and 4 bases, there was a span of 11 bases. Germline CDR1 is MNHEY and CDR2 is SVGAGI. The CDR3, as DNA: TGTGCCAGCAGTCACACCTTGGTCACTGAAGCTTTCTTT. This translates into CASSHTLVTEAFF.

This clone was seen a few times. The chain links TRBV29-1 to TRBJ1-5, with D tentatively TRBD1 (5 bases). Germline loops: CDR1 SQVTM, CDR2 ANQGSEA. This CDR3 has 13 residues. Trimming took off 8 bases at V and 2 bases at J, with 13 bases between the two ends. CDR3 loop: CSLRRGCNQPQHF. DNA of the CDR3: TGCAGCTTGAGGAGGGGTTGCAATCAGCCCCAGCATTTT.

The chain joins TRBV19 to TRBJ1-4; a possible D gene is TRBD1 (6 bases). Germline CDR1 and CDR2: LNHDA and SQIVND (reference sequence). This CDR3 has 13 amino acids. V was cut by 10 bases and J by 5 bases, with 14 bases left in between. CDR3 sequence: CATAGAENEKLFF. The DNA for the CDR3 is TGTGCCACCGCGGGGGCGGAGAATGAAAAACTGTTTTTT.

With regard to this clone: At one end, the junction sequence differs from germline, possibly due to a read error. This chain connects TRBV4-3 to TRBJ2-6; possibly TRBD1 for D (6 bases). The CDR3 is 16 residues long. Germline V lookup: CDR1 LGHNA, CDR2 YSLEER. CDR3 sequence: CASSQGSPVGANGLTF. CDR3 bases: TGCGCCAGCAGCCAAGGCAGCCCCGTGGGGGCCAACGGCCTGACTTTC.

The chain carries TRBV29-1 and TRBJ2-3, with D tentatively TRBD2 (7 bases). Germline CDR1 SQVTM, CDR2 ANQGSEA. The V gene lost 3 bases and the J gene lost 4 bases, with 14 bases spanning the gap. This CDR3 comprises 14 residues. The CDR3 sequence is CSVDRGGGSDTQYF. CDR3 DNA: TGCAGCGTTGATCGTGGCGGGGGCTCAGATACGCAGTATTTT.

The J gene is TRBJ2-7, the V gene TRBV4-2, with 10 bases lining up with TRBD2. J gave up 3 bases and V 3 bases, and 5 bases lay outside the gene matches. This CDR3 has 15 residues. Germline loops: CDR1 LGHNA, CDR2 YNFKEQ. The CDR3 region is CASSQAAGGFYEQYF. The CDR3 nucleotides are TGTGCCAGCAGCCAGGCAGCGGGAGGGTTCTACGAGCAGTACTTC.

The rearrangement joins TRBV18 to TRBJ2-7, with 8 bases fitting TRBD2. CDR3 size: 16 residues. With 7 bases clipped from V and 1 base from J, the junction kept 12 bases outside the gene matches. The V gene's germline CDR1 is KGHSH and CDR2 LQKENI. The CDR3 reads CASFNMGSSGSYEQYF. The CDR3 bases are TGTGCCAGCTTCAACATGGGGTCTAGCGGGTCCTACGAGCAGTACTTC. Full variable domain (rest looked up from reference TRBV18 and TRBJ2-7): NAGVMQNPRHLVRRRGQEARLRCSPMKGHSHVYWYRQLPEEGLKFMVYLQKENIIDESGMPKERFSAEFPKEGPSILRIQQVVRGDSAAYFCASFNMGSSGSYEQYFGPGTRLTVT.

The gene calls are TRBV9 and TRBJ2-7; a possible D gene is TRBD1 (6 bases). The CDR3 runs 14 residues. Germline V CDR1 and CDR2: SGDLS, YYNGEE. Trimming left V 0 bases short and J 1 base short, with 8 bases between. The chain's CDR3 is CASSVGDTSYEQYF. CDR3 in DNA: TGTGCCAGCAGCGTAGGGGACACTTCCTACGAGCAGTACTTC.

The chain carries TRBV5-1 and TRBJ1-1; D uncertain. V shed 9 bases and J shed 2 bases, with 17 bases lying between them. The germline V gene has CDR1 SGHRS and CDR2 YFSETQ. The CDR3 is 14 residues long. DNA for the CDR3: TGCGCCACCCGTGGTGGCCCCTCTAACACTGAAGCTTTCTTT. Translation gives CATRGGPSNTEAFF. Looking up the rest from reference TRBV5-1 and TRBJ1-1 gives the full variable domain: KAGVTQTPRYLIKTRGQQVTLSCSPISGHRSVSWYQQTPGQGLQFLFEYFSETQRNKGNFPGRFSGRQFSNSRSEMNVSTLELGDSALYLCATRGGPSNTEAFFGQGTRLTVV.

The V and J genes are TRBV5-5 and TRBJ1-5; the D is unclear. Germline-derived CDR1 and CDR2 are SGHKS and YYEKEE (reference sequence). Trimming removed 2 bases at V and 0 bases at J, with 9 bases between. This CDR3 has 15 amino acids. The CDR3 spells CASSLFAGSNQPQHF. CDR3 sequence (DNA): TGTGCCAGCAGCTTATTTGCCGGTAGCAATCAGCCCCAGCATTTT. Full variable domain (rest looked up from reference TRBV5-5 and TRBJ1-5): DAGVTQSPTHLIKTRGQQVTLRCSPISGHKSVSWYQQVLGQGPQFIFQYYEKEERGRGNFPDRFSARQFPNYSSELNVNALLLGDSALYLCASSLFAGSNQPQHFGDGTRLSIL.

This chain connects TRBV28 to TRBJ2-7; D gene uncertain. V shed 2 bases and J shed 6 bases, with 8 bases lying between them. The CDR3 extends over 12 amino acids. The germline V gene has CDR1 MDHEN and CDR2 SYDVKM. The CDR3 DNA reads as TGTGCCAGCAGTTTAATGGCATTCGAGCAGTACTTC. This gives the protein CASSLMAFEQYF.

The V and J genes are TRBV5-1 and TRBJ2-7; 14 bases fit TRBD2. V was pared by 4 bases and J by 4 bases, with 1 base of the junction left unmatched. The CDR3 runs 14 residues. Germline V lookup: CDR1 SGHRS, CDR2 YFSETQ. The CDR3 nucleotides read TGCGCCAGCAGCGGGACTAGCGGGGGTTACGAGCAGTACTTC. Translation: CASSGTSGGYEQYF.

The J gene is TRBJ2-7, the V gene TRBV9; D possibly corresponds to TRBD2 (6 bases). Trimming took off 0 bases at V and 3 bases at J, with 13 bases between the two ends. This CDR3 is built from 15 residues. Germline V gene lookup returns CDR1 SGDLS and CDR2 YYNGEE. The CDR3 loop reads CASSVGGDSDYEQYF. CDR3 bases: TGTGCCAGCAGCGTAGGGGGGGACTCCGACTACGAGCAGTACTTC.

The V gene is TRBV5-6, the J gene TRBJ1-2; 9 bases align to TRBD1. The CDR3 loop spans 13 amino acids. CDR1 SGHDT and CDR2 YYEEEE come from the germline V gene. Trimming cost V 1 base and J 8 bases; bases outside gene matches: 3. The CDR3 sequence: CASSLWTGEGYTF. In DNA form, the CDR3 reads TGTGCCAGCAGCTTGTGGACAGGGGAGGGCTACACCTTC.

The V call is TRBV18, the J call TRBJ1-3; D unresolved. The CDR3 has 16 residues. CDR1 and CDR2 (germline): KGHSH, LQKENI. V was trimmed by 3 bases and J by 3 bases, leaving 15 bases between them. The CDR3 nucleotides are TGTGCCAGCTCACCCGGGAACTACGGGGTTGGAAACACCATATATTTT. Translated, it gives CASSPGNYGVGNTIYF.

The V call is TRBV5-5, the J call TRBJ2-1; TRBD2 matches at 8 bases. This CDR3 spans 16 amino acids. Germline CDR1 and CDR2: SGHKS and YYEKEE (reference sequence). V lost 1 base to trimming and J lost 10 bases; unmatched junction nucleotides: 13. The CDR3 loop is CASSLSTGGPSLEQFF. CDR3 DNA sequence: TGTGCCAGCAGCTTGTCGACGGGAGGGCCCTCGCTGGAGCAGTTCTTC.

V and J are TRBV29-1 and TRBJ1-1; tentative D call: TRBD1 (5 bases). The CDR3 loop spans 13 amino acids. Germline values: CDR1 SQVTM, CDR2 ANQGSEA. Between the trimmed V and J ends, which lost 4 bases and 12 bases, there was a span of 21 bases. The CDR3 region has the DNA TGCAGCGTTGCGGTCCACAGGTTCGTTGCAACTTTCTTT. Its protein product is CSVAVHRFVATFF. Complete variable domain (other parts from reference TRBV29-1 and TRBJ1-1): SAVISQKPSRDICQRGTSLTIQCQVDSQVTMMFWYRQQPGQSLTLIATANQGSEATYESGFVIDKFPISRPNLTFSTLTVSNMSPEDSSIYLCSVAVHRFVATFFGQGTRLTVV.